The 32 T cell receptor beta chains below come from one sample, sequenced in a study of blood T cell repertoires in COVID-19. TCRdb's table, derived via immunoSEQ multiplex PCR, lists solely in-frame clones and lacks some. Of 110,000 to 150,000 clones in the sample, around 73% are singletons; the top ten hold around 5.5%. Sequencing used PBMCs or T cells enriched from blood (not recorded which). All receptors derive from a woman in her forties or fifties who had recovered from COVID-19.

J is TRBJ1-5 and V is TRBV24-1; D gene ambiguous. The CDR3 totals 15 residues. Trimming cost V 5 bases and J 0 bases, with 10 bases left between them. Germline CDR1 reads KGHDR; CDR2 reads SFDVKD. CDR3 DNA: TGTGCCACCAGTGCCCCGGGAGATAGCAATCAGCCCCAGCATTTT. It translates to CATSAPGDSNQPQHF.

This chain links TRBV7-9 with TRBJ1-6; D unresolved. With 1 base removed from V and 6 bases from J, the gap between germline ends came to 13 bases. CDR1 SEHNR and CDR2 FQNEAQ come from the germline V gene (reference sequence). The CDR3 extends over 16 amino acids. The CDR3 nucleotides read TGTGCCAGCAGCTTAGAGTCTGCGGCGATTAATTCACCCCTCCACTTT. Amino acid sequence: CASSLESAAINSPLHF.

The V call is TRBV3-1 (or the pseudogene TRBV3-2), the J call TRBJ1-6; possibly TRBD1 for D (5 bases). Germline V lookup: CDR1 LGHDT, CDR2 YNNKEL (reference sequence). V dropped 1 base and J dropped 10 bases, with 8 bases sitting between them. CDR3 length equals 13 residues. The CDR3 DNA reads TGTGCCAGCAGCCAAGGCAGGGCCTCACCCCTCCACTTT. This codes for CASSQGRASPLHF.

This rearrangement joins TRBV27 to TRBJ1-2; 10 bases align to TRBD1. Germline CDR1 and CDR2: MNHEY and SMNVEV (reference sequence). Trimming cost V 4 bases and J 2 bases; bases outside gene matches: 1. The CDR3 consists of 14 residues. Written as DNA, the CDR3 is TGTGCCAGCAGTTCGGGACAGGGGAACTATGGCTACACCTTC. Protein product: CASSSGQGNYGYTF.

The chain couples TRBV6-4 to TRBJ1-4; D unresolved. V dropped 9 bases and J dropped 1 base, with 9 bases sitting between them. CDR1 and CDR2 from the germline V gene are MRHNA and SNTAGT. The CDR3 is 13 amino acids. CDR3 DNA sequence: TGTGCCAGACCGGGAGAAACTAATGAAAAACTGTTTTTT. It specifies CARPGETNEKLFF.

The chain carries TRBV5-1 and TRBJ2-2; maybe TRBD1 (6 bases). This CDR3 comprises 14 residues. V lost 2 bases and J 2 bases, leaving 7 bases between the germline ends. CDR1 SGHRS and CDR2 YFSETQ come from the germline V gene. DNA of the CDR3: TGCGCCAGCAGCTTACAGGGAAACACCGGGGAGCTGTTTTTT. Amino acid sequence: CASSLQGNTGELFF.

This clone was observed a handful of times. This chain connects TRBV2 to TRBJ1-5; no reliable D call. CDR3 length: 13 amino acids. CDR1 is SNHLY, CDR2 FYNNEI, per germline. V lost 6 bases and J lost 7, with 13 bases in between. The CDR3 region has the DNA TGTGCCAGCAGCGTCCAATCACGGCAGCCCCAGCATTTT. Residues: CASSVQSRQPQHF.

The rearrangement joins TRBV19 to TRBJ2-7; D possibly corresponds to TRBD2 (6 bases). The CDR3 runs 15 residues. Germline V gives CDR1 LNHDA, CDR2 SQIVND (reference sequence). The V end was cut by 4 bases, the J end by 2 bases, with 15 bases between. CDR3 sequence reads: CASSNGGIDAYEQYF. The CDR3 DNA reads as TGTGCCAGTAGTAATGGAGGGATAGACGCCTACGAGCAGTACTTC.

The chain recombines TRBV29-1 with TRBJ2-3; 12 bases line up with TRBD2. The CDR3 spans 17 residues. After removal of 7 bases from V and 2 bases from J, the junction contained 13 bases not matched to a gene. Germline-derived CDR1 and CDR2 are SQVTM and ANQGSEA. The CDR3 nucleotides are TGCAGCGCTAAACTTGGACTAGCGGGGACCTACACAGATACGCAGTATTTT. This translates into CSAKLGLAGTYTDTQYF.

The chain combines TRBV5-4 with TRBJ1-2; 8 bases align to TRBD1. V lost 4 bases and J lost 1; bases outside the gene matches: 9. This CDR3 is 16 amino acids long. Germline values: CDR1 SGHNT, CDR2 YYREEE (reference sequence). The CDR3: CASSLGTGRVNYGYTF. Written as DNA, the CDR3 is TGTGCCAGCAGCCTCGGGACAGGAAGGGTTAACTATGGCTACACCTTC.

The gene calls are TRBV6-5 and TRBJ2-1, with a tentative D call TRBD1 (5 bases). V lost 7 bases and J 0 bases, leaving 10 bases between the germline ends. The CDR3 contains 14 residues. The V gene's germline CDR1 is MNHEY and CDR2 SVGAGI. The CDR3 loop reads CASNTGSSYNEQFF. DNA for the CDR3: TGTGCCAGCAATACAGGAAGCTCCTACAATGAGCAGTTCTTC.

This rearrangement joins TRBV19 to TRBJ1-1, with 7 bases matching TRBD1. Per the germline V gene, CDR1 is LNHDA and CDR2 is SQIVND (reference sequence). The junction had 11 bases not matched to a gene; V was cut back by 3 bases and J by 1 base. The CDR3 consists of 17 residues. The CDR3 protein is CASSIRDRATRNTEAFF. The CDR3 DNA reads as TGTGCCAGTAGTATTCGAGACAGGGCCACTAGGAACACTGAAGCTTTCTTT.

The V and J genes are TRBV6-5 and TRBJ1-2, with unresolved D. The CDR3 length is 13 residues. CDR1 and CDR2 from the germline V gene are MNHEY and SVGAGI. Trimming left V 6 bases short and J 14 bases short, with 22 bases between. CDR3 residues: CASSRNQSPGVTF. The CDR3 DNA is TGTGCCAGCAGCCGAAATCAAAGCCCGGGAGTGACCTTC.

The V gene is TRBV12-5, the J gene TRBJ2-5; D possibly corresponds to TRBD1 (6 bases). Looked up from germline, CDR1 is LGHNT and CDR2 is FRNRAP. V was cut by 5 bases and J by 5 bases, with 12 bases left in between. This CDR3 comprises 13 residues. The CDR3 coding sequence is TGTGCTAGTGGTCCAGGGGTTGGCGAGACCCAGTACTTC. It yields the protein CASGPGVGETQYF.

CDR3 nucleotides: TGTGCCAGCAGCCCTGGACTAGCGGGGGGAACAGATACGCAGTATTTT. This codes for CASSPGLAGGTDTQYF. The chain recombines TRBV11-3 with TRBJ2-3; 14 bases map to TRBD2. Trimming at V came to 5 bases and at J to 3 bases, leaving 4 bases not matched to a gene. Germline-derived CDR1 and CDR2 are SGHNT and YENEEA. The CDR3 is 16 amino acids.

The chain combines TRBV7-2 with TRBJ2-3; tentative D call: TRBD1 (5 bases). V was clipped by 5 bases and J by 0 bases, with 12 bases between them. This CDR3 contains 15 residues. Germline-derived CDR1 and CDR2 are SGHTA and FQGNSA. This CDR3 is CASSPRQRSTDTQYF. CDR3 sequence (DNA): TGTGCCAGCAGCCCTCGACAGAGAAGCACAGATACGCAGTATTTT.

The rearrangement links TRBV5-1 to TRBJ1-1; no firm D call. V was trimmed by 4 bases and J by 5 bases, leaving 18 bases between them. The germline CDR1 and CDR2 sequences are SGHRS and YFSETQ. This CDR3 is 15 amino acids long. The CDR3 sequence: CASSQGWPEGTEAFF. The CDR3 coding sequence is TGCGCCAGCAGCCAAGGGTGGCCGGAGGGAACTGAAGCTTTCTTT.

The gene calls are TRBV5-1 and TRBJ2-3; 7 bases fit TRBD1. V trimming: 3 bases; J trimming: 1 base; junction bases outside the gene matches: 11. In germline, CDR1 is SGHRS, CDR2 YFSETQ. This CDR3 comprises 17 residues. The CDR3 protein is CASSYRDSVGGTDTQYF. CDR3 coding DNA: TGCGCCAGCAGCTATCGGGACAGTGTAGGTGGCACAGATACGCAGTATTTT.

This clone has only one observation. The genes are TRBV21-1 and TRBJ1-2; TRBD1 is the table's D call and was not checked against the DNA. TRBV21-1 is a documented pseudogene. The CDR3 has 13 residues. For the CDR3, the DNA is TGTGCCAGCAGTCGACAGGGGTGGGGAGGCTACACCTTC. Its translation: CASSRQGWGGYTF.

This chain uses TRBV20-1 with TRBJ2-7; TRBD2 is a possible D gene (6 bases). The V gene's germline CDR1 is DFQATT and CDR2 SNEGSKA (reference sequence). Trimming removed 3 bases from V and 0 bases from J, with 9 bases in between. The CDR3 has 13 residues. In DNA form, the CDR3 reads TGCAGTGCTAGTCGGGGGTTCTCCTACGAGCAGTACTTC. It yields the protein CSASRGFSYEQYF.

This clone was seen a handful of times. J is TRBJ2-1 and V is TRBV5-1, with a possible D match to TRBD2 (5 bases). Germline assignment: CDR1 SGHRS and CDR2 YFSETQ. Between the trimmed V and J ends, which lost 1 base and 9 bases, there was a span of 11 bases. This CDR3 comprises 13 residues. CDR3 nucleotide sequence: TGCGCCAGCAGCTTGAGATGGGGAGTTGAGCAGTTCTTC. Translation: CASSLRWGVEQFF.

The V call is TRBV7-2, the J call TRBJ2-7; possible D gene TRBD1, 5 bases. Trimming removed 3 bases at V and 3 bases at J, with 12 bases between. The CDR3 consists of 14 residues. The germline CDR1 and CDR2 sequences are SGHTA and FQGNSA. The CDR3 nucleotides read TGTGCCAGCAGCTTCAAGGCAAGGGGCTACGAGCAGTACTTC. Translation gives CASSFKARGYEQYF.

The J gene is TRBJ1-4, the V gene TRBV11-2; the D gene is possibly TRBD1 (5 bases). With 7 bases removed from V and 8 bases from J, the gap between germline ends came to 17 bases. CDR3 length equals 14 residues. The germline gives CDR1 SGHAT, CDR2 FQNNGV. The CDR3 DNA follows: TGTGCCAGCAAGATCGGACATCCTGAAGAAAAACTGTTTTTT. Translation gives CASKIGHPEEKLFF.

This sequence joins TRBV18 and TRBJ2-7, with D tentatively TRBD1 (6 bases). CDR1 is KGHSH, CDR2 LQKENI, per germline. This CDR3 region has 13 residues. V was cut by 2 bases and J by 6 bases, with 11 bases left in between. This CDR3 is CASSPEDSGEQYV. CDR3 in DNA: TGTGCCAGCTCACCAGAGGACAGCGGCGAGCAGTACGTC.

V usage is TRBV24-1 and J usage is TRBJ2-1; 11 bases match TRBD2. The CDR3 loop spans 17 amino acids. Per the germline V gene, CDR1 is KGHDR and CDR2 is SFDVKD. V lost 2 bases, J lost 5 bases, and 7 bases stayed unmatched. The CDR3 loop reads CATSDSLTSGDHNEQFF. The CDR3 DNA is TGTGCCACCAGTGATTCCCTGACTAGCGGGGACCACAATGAGCAGTTCTTC.

The gene calls are TRBV24-1 and TRBJ2-1; TRBD2 matches 10 bases. This CDR3 has 14 amino acids. Trimming took 3 bases from V and 9 from J; bases not matched to a gene: 4. Germline V gives CDR1 KGHDR, CDR2 SFDVKD. Here the CDR3 reads CATSDASGGREQFF. The CDR3 DNA sequence: TGTGCCACCAGTGATGCTAGCGGGGGACGTGAGCAGTTCTTC.

V usage is TRBV5-1 and J usage is TRBJ2-7; TRBD1 matches at 7 bases. Looked up from germline, CDR1 is SGHRS and CDR2 is YFSETQ. Trimming at V came to 0 bases and at J to 6 bases, leaving 3 bases not matched to a gene. This CDR3 has 13 residues. The CDR3 bases are TGCGCCAGCAGCTTGGCAGGGGGTTTCGAGCAGTACGTC. Encoded protein: CASSLAGGFEQYV.

V is TRBV6-1 and J is TRBJ2-5; 9 bases line up with TRBD1. CDR1 is MNHNS, CDR2 SASEGT, per germline. The CDR3 is 16 residues long. V was pared by 2 bases and J by 5 bases, with 9 bases of the junction left unmatched. The CDR3 here is CASSESGTGRWETQYF. CDR3 DNA sequence: TGTGCCAGCAGTGAAAGTGGGACAGGGCGATGGGAGACCCAGTACTTC.

The table lists this clone with a count of one. The chain uses TRBV28 and TRBJ1-4; D perhaps matches TRBD1 (6 bases). The ends were cut back, 5 bases at V and 3 bases at J, with 13 bases in the middle. Per germline, CDR1 MDHEN and CDR2 SYDVKM. The CDR3 has 15 residues. The CDR3 DNA reads TGTGCCAGCAGTCTCCCGGGGGGCTCTAATGAAAAACTGTTTTTT. Residues: CASSLPGGSNEKLFF.

The CDR3 spells CASTFRRTGDFSGNTIYF. The CDR3 region has the DNA TGTGCCAGTACCTTTCGACGGACAGGCGACTTCTCTGGAAACACCATATATTTT. V is TRBV19 and J is TRBJ1-3, with 7 positions matching TRBD1. This CDR3 is 18 amino acids long. Germline lookup yields CDR1 LNHDA and CDR2 SQIVND (reference sequence). The ends lost 7 bases at V and 0 bases at J; junction bases unmatched: 15.

The chain combines TRBV7-6 with TRBJ2-7; D is unresolved. CDR3 length: 14 amino acids. Germline CDR1 is SGHVS and CDR2 is FNYEAQ. Trimming removed 0 bases at V and 5 bases at J, with 11 bases between. The CDR3 DNA reads as TGTGCCAGCAGCTTAGCGGGCCAGCTGAACGAGCAGTACTTC. It translates to CASSLAGQLNEQYF. Using reference TRBV7-6 and TRBJ2-7 for the parts outside the CDR3, the full variable domain is GAGVSQSPRYKVTKRGQDVALRCDPISGHVSLYWYRQALGQGPEFLTYFNYEAQQDKSGLPNDRFSAERPEGSISTLTIQRTEQRDSAMYRCASSLAGQLNEQYFGPGTRLTVT.

The chain carries TRBV7-6 and TRBJ1-2; maybe TRBD1 (6 bases). The V gene's germline CDR1 is SGHVS and CDR2 FNYEAQ. The germline V and J ends were trimmed by 0 bases and 0 bases, with 8 bases remaining between them. The CDR3 covers 15 residues. The CDR3 region has the DNA TGTGCCAGCAGCTTAGCCGGGACATCTAACTATGGCTACACCTTC. Its translation is CASSLAGTSNYGYTF. Variable domain in full (rest from reference TRBV7-6 and TRBJ1-2): GAGVSQSPRYKVTKRGQDVALRCDPISGHVSLYWYRQALGQGPEFLTYFNYEAQQDKSGLPNDRFSAERPEGSISTLTIQRTEQRDSAMYRCASSLAGTSNYGYTFGSGTRLTVV.